The 29 T cell receptor beta chains below were found in one sample sequenced in a study of blood T cell repertoires in COVID-19. The repertoire was sequenced with immunoSEQ multiplex PCR; TCRdb's copy has only in-frame clones and lacks some. Of 200,000 to 250,000 clones listed, 85% to 95% were seen once; the top ten hold over 0.65%. Material: peripheral blood. All receptors derive from a young man with COVID-19, enrolled during active disease.

The chain is built from TRBV3-1 (or the pseudogene TRBV3-2) and TRBJ2-3, with D possibly matching TRBD2 (6 bases). CDR3 length: 17 residues. Trimming took off 3 bases at V and 2 bases at J, with 18 bases between the two ends. From germline, CDR1 is LGHDT and CDR2 YNNKEL (reference sequence). CDR3 protein: CASSHSSDFKPTDTQYF. CDR3 nucleotides: TGTGCCAGCAGCCACTCTAGCGACTTCAAACCCACAGATACGCAGTATTTT.

The rearrangement links TRBV24-1 to TRBJ2-2; D might be TRBD1 (6 bases). The CDR3 consists of 19 residues. From germline, CDR1 is KGHDR and CDR2 SFDVKD. V gave up 4 bases and J gave up 5 bases, with 25 bases separating them. The CDR3 loop is CATSDHPRLGQGGTGELFF. CDR3 nucleotide sequence: TGTGCCACCAGTGACCACCCCAGGTTGGGACAAGGTGGGACCGGGGAGCTGTTTTTT.

This chain joins TRBV5-1 and TRBJ2-4, with D unresolved. This CDR3 is 13 amino acids long. Germline V gene sequence: CDR1 SGHRS, CDR2 YFSETQ. V gave up 0 bases and J gave up 5 bases, with 6 bases separating them. This chain's CDR3 is CASSLGAENIQYF. As DNA, the CDR3 is TGCGCCAGCAGCTTGGGGGCTGAAAACATTCAGTACTTC. The variable domain in full, with the rest retrieved from reference TRBV5-1 and TRBJ2-4, is KAGVTQTPRYLIKTRGQQVTLSCSPISGHRSVSWYQQTPGQGLQFLFEYFSETQRNKGNFPGRFSGRQFSNSRSEMNVSTLELGDSALYLCASSLGAENIQYFGAGTRLSVL.

The chain uses TRBV7-9 and TRBJ2-3, with a possible D match to TRBD2 (5 bases). The CDR3 extends over 15 amino acids. V dropped 5 bases and J dropped 0 bases, with 12 bases sitting between them. Germline CDR1 and CDR2: SEHNR and FQNEAQ (reference sequence). The CDR3 region is CASSVPSISTDTQYF. In DNA form, the CDR3 reads TGTGCCAGCAGCGTCCCTAGCATTAGCACAGATACGCAGTATTTT. The variable domain in full, completed from reference TRBV7-9 and TRBJ2-3, reads DTGVSQNPRHKITKRGQNVTFRCDPISEHNRLYWYRQTLGQGPEFLTYFQNEAQLEKSRLLSDRFSAERPKGSFSTLEIQRTEQGDSAMYLCASSVPSISTDTQYFGPGTRLTVL.

This clone was seen only once. This chain links TRBV11-3 with TRBJ2-2; TRBD1 might be the D (6 bases). The germline V gene has CDR1 SGHNT and CDR2 YENEEA. Trimming stripped 5 bases from V and 1 base from J, with 17 bases between. The CDR3 has 17 residues. CDR3 nucleotides: TGTGCCAGCAGCCCCCCTCCCGGGACACTGAACACCGGGGAGCTGTTTTTT. This translates into CASSPPPGTLNTGELFF.

The chain links TRBV5-1 to TRBJ2-1, with 8 bases that match TRBD2. The trim removed 7 bases at V and 9 bases at J, leaving 9 bases unmatched. The CDR3 has 13 residues. CDR1 and CDR2 from the germline V gene are SGHRS and YFSETQ. CDR3 DNA sequence: TGCGCCAGCCGCAGGGACGGGAGGGTTGAGCAGTTCTTC. It translates to CASRRDGRVEQFF.

The chain has TRBV5-1 and TRBJ2-5; TRBD2 agrees at 11 bases. V was pared by 4 bases and J by 3 bases, with 2 bases of the junction left unmatched. This CDR3 is built from 14 residues. Germline V CDR1 and CDR2: SGHRS, YFSETQ. CDR3 loop: CASSATSGEETQYF. The CDR3 DNA reads TGCGCCAGCAGCGCGACTAGCGGGGAAGAGACCCAGTACTTC.

The sample holds one count of this clone. V gene TRBV4-1 combines with J gene TRBJ1-5; tentatively, D is TRBD1 (5 bases). Germline V lookup: CDR1 MGHRA, CDR2 YSYEKL. V was clipped by 0 bases and J by 8 bases, with 11 bases between them. This CDR3 region has 14 residues. CDR3 in amino acids: CASSQDLTQEPQHF. The CDR3 bases are TGCGCCAGCAGCCAAGATCTTACACAGGAGCCCCAGCATTTT.

V gene TRBV4-2 combines with J gene TRBJ2-5; D unresolved. Germline CDR1 is LGHNA and CDR2 is YNFKEQ. This CDR3 spans 16 amino acids. Trimming shortened V by 0 bases and J by 1 base, and 12 bases separated the two germline ends. CDR3 sequence reads: CASSQDHQAFQETQYF. The CDR3, as DNA: TGTGCCAGCAGCCAAGATCATCAGGCCTTCCAAGAGACCCAGTACTTC.

This clone was seen more than once but under ten times. The rearrangement links TRBV12-3 or TRBV12-4 to TRBJ1-2; D unclear. Between the trimmed V and J ends, which lost 5 bases and 8 bases, there was a span of 12 bases. The CDR3 covers 12 residues. CDR3 bases: TGTGCCAGCAGTCGGACTGGCGAGGGCTACACCTTC. Translating gives CASSRTGEGYTF.

The J gene is TRBJ1-5, the V gene TRBV30, with TRBD1 matching over 7 bases. The CDR3 totals 15 residues. Unmatched junction bases numbered 5, after V lost 0 bases and J lost 3 bases. The germline V gene encodes CDR1 GTSNPN and CDR2 SVGIG (reference sequence). The CDR3 bases are TGTGCCTGGAGTGTAGGGGGGACAGACAATCAGCCCCAGCATTTT. Protein sequence: CAWSVGGTDNQPQHF.

The table lists this clone with a few counts. The chain links TRBV6-2 or TRBV6-3 to TRBJ1-2; D is ambiguous. Deletions cut 2 bases from V and 6 bases from J, with 13 bases between. CDR1 is MNHEY and CDR2 is SVGEGT in the germline V gene. This CDR3 contains 14 residues. In DNA, the CDR3 is TGTGCCAGCAGTTACCCCGGGAGGGAAAATGGCTACACCTTC. Protein product: CASSYPGRENGYTF.

This sequence joins TRBV18 and TRBJ1-5; 7 bases are a match to TRBD1. The CDR3 is 15 residues long. Unmatched junction bases numbered 8, after V lost 4 bases and J lost 5 bases. Germline CDR1 reads KGHSH; CDR2 reads LQKENI. CDR3 protein: CASSLRGTGDQPQHF. The CDR3 DNA reads TGTGCCAGCTCACTGAGGGGAACAGGGGATCAGCCCCAGCATTTT.

The rearrangement links TRBV6-5 to TRBJ1-1; D is ambiguous. Trimming stripped 2 bases from V and 3 bases from J, with 10 bases between. The V gene's germline CDR1 is MNHEY and CDR2 SVGAGI. CDR3 length: 14 amino acids. As DNA, the CDR3 is TGTGCCAGCAGTTACGGAGGGTCGGACACTGAAGCTTTCTTT. This encodes CASSYGGSDTEAFF.

V is TRBV3-1 (or the pseudogene TRBV3-2) and J is TRBJ2-1; D is uncertain. In germline, CDR1 is LGHDT, CDR2 YNNKEL (reference sequence). This CDR3 is 17 amino acids long. Trimming pared 4 bases from V and 0 bases from J, leaving 16 bases between. CDR3 sequence: CASSPTSSATSYNEQFF. The DNA of the CDR3 is TGTGCCAGCAGCCCCACCTCCAGCGCAACCTCCTACAATGAGCAGTTCTTC.

J is TRBJ1-1 and V is TRBV19; unclear D gene. This CDR3 comprises 14 residues. Germline lookup yields CDR1 LNHDA and CDR2 SQIVND (reference sequence). V gave up 3 bases and J gave up 1 base, with 9 bases separating them. CDR3 sequence (DNA): TGTGCCAGTAGTATCTTATCTAAGAACACTGAAGCTTTCTTT. Residues: CASSILSKNTEAFF.

The rearrangement joins TRBV4-1 to TRBJ1-5; 10 nucleotides agree with TRBD1. This CDR3 has 19 residues. Germline values: CDR1 MGHRA, CDR2 YSYEKL. V was clipped by 4 bases and J by 0 bases; unmatched bases: 12. The CDR3: CASSLNWGTGDYSNQPQHF. CDR3 in DNA: TGCGCCAGCAGCCTAAATTGGGGGACAGGGGATTATAGCAATCAGCCCCAGCATTTT.

The chain joins TRBV7-9 to TRBJ1-4; 10 bases match TRBD1. The V segment lost 4 bases and the J segment 8 bases; nucleotides outside the gene matches: 4. Germline V gene lookup returns CDR1 SEHNR and CDR2 FQNEAQ (reference sequence). The CDR3 spans 14 residues. The chain's CDR3 is CASSSGQGVEKLFF. The CDR3 region has the DNA TGTGCCAGCAGCTCCGGACAGGGGGTCGAAAAACTGTTTTTT.

The rearrangement links TRBV15 to TRBJ1-2, with D uncertain. V was pared by 7 bases and J by 4 bases, with 13 bases between. The germline CDR1 and CDR2 sequences are LNHNV and YYDKDF (reference sequence). This CDR3 has 13 amino acids. The CDR3 sequence is CATTEGGLYGYTF. The DNA for the CDR3 is TGTGCCACCACCGAAGGAGGGCTCTATGGCTACACCTTC.

The chain has TRBV6-5 and TRBJ1-2; tentative D call: TRBD1 (5 bases). Per the germline V gene, CDR1 is MNHEY and CDR2 is SVGAGI. Trimming cost V 5 bases and J 3 bases, with 7 bases left between them. CDR3 length: 12 residues. The CDR3, as DNA: TGTGCCAGCAGTCAGGGATACTATGGCTACACCTTC. Protein: CASSQGYYGYTF.

The chain couples TRBV6-5 to TRBJ2-4; 8 bases align to TRBD1. After removal of 7 bases from V and 6 bases from J, the junction contained 5 bases not matched to a gene. Per germline, CDR1 MNHEY and CDR2 SVGAGI. This CDR3 region has 13 residues. The chain's CDR3 is CASTGQDTNIQYF. The CDR3 DNA is TGTGCCAGCACGGGACAGGACACAAACATTCAGTACTTC.

The J gene is TRBJ2-7, the V gene TRBV19, with D perhaps TRBD1 (7 bases). This CDR3 region has 14 residues. Trimming took off 0 bases at V and 6 bases at J, with 12 bases between the two ends. Per germline, CDR1 LNHDA and CDR2 SQIVND (reference sequence). CDR3 DNA: TGTGCCAGTAGTATAGATTCGGGGGACAGCGAGCAGTACTTC. It encodes CASSIDSGDSEQYF.

This clone has only one observation. CDR3 sequence: CAWDADNRATGELFF. The DNA of the CDR3 is TGTGCCTGGGATGCGGATAACAGGGCTACCGGGGAGCTGTTTTTT. J is TRBJ2-2 and V is TRBV30, with D maybe TRBD1 (6 bases). The germline gives CDR1 GTSNPN, CDR2 SVGIG (reference sequence). Trimming cost V 5 bases and J 5 bases, with 18 bases left between them. The CDR3 is 15 residues long.

This sequence joins TRBV6-1 and TRBJ1-2; D call uncertain. The germline V gene encodes CDR1 MNHNS and CDR2 SASEGT. V was cut by 2 bases and J by 4 bases, with 17 bases left in between. The CDR3 has 16 amino acids. The CDR3 DNA is TGTGCCAGCAGTGAATTAGTAGATACAGACCTCTATGGCTACACCTTC. Protein: CASSELVDTDLYGYTF.

This chain uses TRBV7-6 with TRBJ2-7, with D maybe TRBD1 (5 bases). Trimming stripped 5 bases from V and 0 bases from J, with 14 bases between. The germline V gene encodes CDR1 SGHVS and CDR2 FNYEAQ. This CDR3 is built from 15 residues. The CDR3 DNA reads TGTGCCAGCAGCCCAGAGACAGCCTTCTCCTACGAGCAGTACTTC. Its translation is CASSPETAFSYEQYF.

The genes are TRBV23-1 and TRBJ2-2; the D gene is possibly TRBD1 (6 bases). TRBV23-1 is marked as an open reading frame, function uncertain. This CDR3 region has 18 residues. Trimming took 2 bases from V and 1 from J, leaving 17 bases between them. CDR3 sequence (DNA): TGCGCCAGCAGTCAAATGGGTTTCTGGACAGAGAACACCGGGGAGCTGTTTTTT. Protein: CASSQMGFWTENTGELFF.

The chain combines TRBV6-6 with TRBJ1-1; 9 positions match TRBD1. The CDR3 is 13 residues long. The J segment lost 3 bases and the V segment lost 11 bases, leaving 7 bases of the junction unmatched. Germline lookup yields CDR1 MNHNY and CDR2 SVGAGI (reference sequence). The CDR3 DNA is TGTGCCGTAAAGCGGGACAGGGACACTGAAGCTTTCTTT. As protein: CAVKRDRDTEAFF.

This chain joins TRBV11-2 and TRBJ1-1; D unclear. The CDR3 runs 13 residues. V shed 5 bases and J shed 0 bases, with 7 bases lying between them. The germline V gene encodes CDR1 SGHAT and CDR2 FQNNGV. The CDR3 DNA reads TGTGCCAGCAGCCCAGACATGAACACTGAAGCTTTCTTT. Translation gives CASSPDMNTEAFF.

V and J are TRBV4-1 and TRBJ1-2; the D gene is possibly TRBD1 (6 bases). The germline V gene encodes CDR1 MGHRA and CDR2 YSYEKL. Trimming cost V 0 bases and J 4 bases, with 12 bases left between them. The length of the CDR3 is 15 residues. In DNA form, the CDR3 reads TGCGCCAGCAGCCAAGATGCAGGGGCGGGCTATGGCTACACCTTC. It translates to CASSQDAGAGYGYTF.